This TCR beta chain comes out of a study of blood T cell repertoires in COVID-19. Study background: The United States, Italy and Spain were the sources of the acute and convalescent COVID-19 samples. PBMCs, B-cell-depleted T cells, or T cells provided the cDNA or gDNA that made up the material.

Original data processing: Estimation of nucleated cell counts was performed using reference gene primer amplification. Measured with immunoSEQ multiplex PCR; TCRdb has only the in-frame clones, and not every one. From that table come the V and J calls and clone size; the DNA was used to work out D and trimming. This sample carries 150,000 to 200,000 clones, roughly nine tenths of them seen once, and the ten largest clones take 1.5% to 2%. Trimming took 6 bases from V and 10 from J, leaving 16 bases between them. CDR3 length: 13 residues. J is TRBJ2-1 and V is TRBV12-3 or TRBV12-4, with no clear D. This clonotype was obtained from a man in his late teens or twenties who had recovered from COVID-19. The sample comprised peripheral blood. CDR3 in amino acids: CASSRSGFREQFF. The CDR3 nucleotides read TGTGCCAGCAGCAGATCTGGTTTCAGGGAGCAGTTCTTC.